The rows below give T cell receptor beta chains drawn from one sample of a study of OX40 agonist ivuxolimab in advanced cancers. Only in-frame clones appear in the TCRdb table, and some are missing; sequencing was by immunoSEQ multiplex PCR. The data show 20,000 to 30,000 clones, roughly 80% seen once. The source was CD4+ or CD8+ T cells sorted from blood, collected in a trial of the OX40 agonist ivuxolimab. The receptors originated from an adult with an advanced solid tumor such as melanoma, head and neck, liver or kidney cancer. Both conserved end residues are part of each CDR3. Each record gives: clone size, V gene, J gene, D gene, CDR3 protein, CDR3 DNA. A D gene is named only where the DNA matches it firmly. The size field is filled for only some rows; it gives once, few, many or a size class.

abundance: NA
v_gene: TRBV21-1
j_gene: TRBJ1-1
d_gene: NA
CDR3aa: CASSKYEQGDGSTEAFF
CDR3nt: TGTGCCAGCAGCAAATATGAGCAGGGGGATGGAAGCACTGAAGCTTTCTTT

abundance: NA
v_gene: TRBV7-6
j_gene: TRBJ2-7
d_gene: TRBD1
CDR3aa: CASSPNGQGRWEQYF
CDR3nt: TGTGCCAGCAGCCCGAACGGACAGGGGCGGTGGGAGCAGTACTTC

abundance: NA
v_gene: TRBV10-3
j_gene: TRBJ1-1
d_gene: NA
CDR3aa: CAIRQGPGAEAFF
CDR3nt: TGTGCCATCAGACAGGGCCCAGGCGCTGAAGCTTTCTTT

abundance: once
v_gene: TRBV7-9
j_gene: TRBJ2-7
d_gene: NA
CDR3aa: CASSEGGGPLYEQYF
CDR3nt: TGTGCCAGCAGCGAGGGGGGGGGGCCCCTCTACGAGCAGTACTTC

abundance: NA
v_gene: TRBV5-6
j_gene: TRBJ1-1
d_gene: NA
CDR3aa: CASSFWSSLETEAFF
CDR3nt: TGTGCCAGCAGCTTCTGGAGCAGCCTCGAAACTGAAGCTTTCTTT

abundance: NA
v_gene: TRBV29-1
j_gene: TRBJ2-1
d_gene: TRBD1
CDR3aa: CSKGQGENEQFF
CDR3nt: TGCAGCAAAGGACAGGGAGAAAATGAGCAGTTCTTC

abundance: NA
v_gene: TRBV19
j_gene: TRBJ1-2
d_gene: NA
CDR3aa: CASSSARANRKTYGYTF
CDR3nt: TGTGCCAGTAGTAGTGCACGGGCAAATCGAAAGACCTATGGCTACACCTTC

abundance: NA
v_gene: TRBV19
j_gene: TRBJ2-1
d_gene: NA
CDR3aa: CASMTGPQQFF
CDR3nt: TGTGCCAGTATGACAGGACCCCAGCAGTTCTTC

abundance: NA
v_gene: TRBV4-2
j_gene: TRBJ1-5
d_gene: NA
CDR3aa: CASARDSSQPQHF
CDR3nt: TGTGCCAGCGCAAGAGACAGTTCCCAGCCCCAGCATTTT

abundance: once
v_gene: TRBV6-6
j_gene: TRBJ2-6
d_gene: NA
CDR3aa: CASSWGSSGANVLTF
CDR3nt: TGTGCCAGCAGTTGGGGCAGCTCTGGGGCCAACGTCCTGACTTTC

abundance: NA
v_gene: TRBV5-6
j_gene: TRBJ1-2
d_gene: TRBD1
CDR3aa: CASSLTGATNYGYTF
CDR3nt: TGTGCCAGCAGCTTGACAGGGGCCACTAACTATGGCTACACCTTC

abundance: NA
v_gene: TRBV5-8
j_gene: TRBJ1-2
d_gene: TRBD1
CDR3aa: CASSLPGQGRLGYTF
CDR3nt: TGTGCCAGCAGCTTACCGGGACAGGGGAGGCTTGGCTACACCTTC

abundance: NA
v_gene: TRBV6-5
j_gene: TRBJ1-2
d_gene: TRBD1
CDR3aa: CASSYGGQPYGYTF
CDR3nt: TGTGCCAGCAGTTACGGGGGACAGCCCTATGGCTACACCTTC

abundance: NA
v_gene: TRBV18
j_gene: TRBJ1-5
d_gene: TRBD1
CDR3aa: CASSVSSTGGGQPQHF
CDR3nt: TGTGCCAGCTCAGTTAGTTCGACAGGGGGCGGCCAGCCCCAGCATTTT

abundance: NA
v_gene: TRBV5-4
j_gene: TRBJ1-2
d_gene: TRBD1
CDR3aa: CASSTDRGLSNGYTF
CDR3nt: TGTGCCAGCAGCACGGACAGGGGCCTCTCTAATGGCTACACCTTC

abundance: NA
v_gene: TRBV4-2
j_gene: TRBJ2-7
d_gene: TRBD2
CDR3aa: CASSRIRGGGPPYEQYF
CDR3nt: TGTGCCAGCAGCCGGATTCGGGGGGGCGGACCTCCCTACGAGCAGTACTTC

abundance: NA
v_gene: TRBV27
j_gene: TRBJ2-5
d_gene: NA
CDR3aa: CASSPRPTQETQYF
CDR3nt: TGTGCCAGCAGCCCTCGACCGACTCAAGAGACCCAGTACTTC

abundance: once
v_gene: TRBV27
j_gene: TRBJ2-7
d_gene: NA
CDR3aa: CASSLRAGPYEQYF
CDR3nt: TGTGCCAGCAGTTTACGGGCCGGTCCCTACGAGCAGTACTTC

abundance: NA
v_gene: TRBV11-2
j_gene: TRBJ1-3
d_gene: NA
CDR3aa: CASSLAVEAGNTIYF
CDR3nt: TGTGCCAGCAGCTTGGCGGTGGAGGCCGGAAACACCATATATTTT

abundance: few
v_gene: TRBV9
j_gene: TRBJ1-1
d_gene: TRBD1
CDR3aa: CASSRDRNTEAFF
CDR3nt: TGTGCCAGCAGCCGGGACAGAAACACTGAAGCTTTCTTT

abundance: NA
v_gene: TRBV28
j_gene: TRBJ2-5
d_gene: TRBD1
CDR3aa: CASSDRVWETQYF
CDR3nt: TGTGCCAGCAGTGACAGGGTCTGGGAGACCCAGTACTTC

abundance: NA
v_gene: TRBV7-3
j_gene: TRBJ2-2
d_gene: NA
CDR3aa: CASSDGLRVKFPGELFF
CDR3nt: TGTGCCAGCAGCGACGGCCTGAGGGTAAAGTTTCCCGGGGAGCTGTTTTTT

abundance: NA
v_gene: TRBV5-6
j_gene: TRBJ1-2
d_gene: NA
CDR3aa: CASSKVRRLEVNYGYTF
CDR3nt: TGTGCCAGCAGCAAAGTCCGACGACTGGAGGTTAACTATGGCTACACCTTC

abundance: once
v_gene: TRBV19
j_gene: TRBJ2-1
d_gene: TRBD2
CDR3aa: CASSIWDYYNEQFF
CDR3nt: TGTGCCAGTAGTATTTGGGACTACTACAATGAGCAGTTCTTC

abundance: NA
v_gene: TRBV10-1
j_gene: TRBJ2-1
d_gene: NA
CDR3aa: CASSLSSEQFF
CDR3nt: TGCGCCAGCAGTCTCTCGTCCGAGCAGTTCTTC

abundance: few
v_gene: TRBV5-4
j_gene: TRBJ1-2
d_gene: NA
CDR3aa: CASSPGQGYGYTF
CDR3nt: TGTGCCAGCAGCCCCGGGCAGGGTTATGGCTACACCTTC

abundance: once
v_gene: TRBV6-1
j_gene: TRBJ1-5
d_gene: TRBD1
CDR3aa: CASTDRDGTQPQHF
CDR3nt: TGTGCCAGCACGGACAGGGATGGGACTCAGCCCCAGCATTTT

abundance: NA
v_gene: TRBV11-2
j_gene: TRBJ2-2
d_gene: NA
CDR3aa: CASSFYRDGELFF
CDR3nt: TGTGCCAGCAGCTTCTACAGAGACGGGGAGCTGTTTTTT

abundance: NA
v_gene: TRBV9
j_gene: TRBJ1-4
d_gene: TRBD1
CDR3aa: CASSPRDRGSEKLFF
CDR3nt: TGTGCCAGCAGCCCACGGGACAGGGGAAGCGAAAAACTGTTTTTT

abundance: once
v_gene: TRBV6-5
j_gene: TRBJ1-4
d_gene: TRBD1
CDR3aa: CASRPGQRVQKLFF
CDR3nt: TGTGCCAGCAGACCGGGACAGCGTGTCCAAAAACTGTTTTTT

abundance: once
v_gene: TRBV10-2
j_gene: TRBJ1-2
d_gene: NA
CDR3aa: CASSDGLWGEYAYGYTF
CDR3nt: TGCGCCAGCAGTGACGGGTTGTGGGGAGAATACGCCTATGGCTACACCTTC

abundance: NA
v_gene: TRBV10-1
j_gene: TRBJ2-3
d_gene: TRBD2
CDR3aa: CASQRGGGTDTQYF
CDR3nt: TGCGCCAGCCAGAGGGGAGGGGGCACAGATACGCAGTATTTT

abundance: few
v_gene: TRBV30
j_gene: TRBJ2-2
d_gene: NA
CDR3aa: CACRGETNTGELFF
CDR3nt: TGTGCCTGCCGAGGGGAAACGAACACCGGGGAGCTGTTTTTT

abundance: NA
v_gene: TRBV19
j_gene: TRBJ2-7
d_gene: TRBD2
CDR3aa: CASSIGTSGGIEQYF
CDR3nt: TGTGCCAGTAGTATAGGGACTAGCGGGGGGATCGAGCAGTACTTC

abundance: NA
v_gene: TRBV5-1
j_gene: TRBJ2-3
d_gene: TRBD2
CDR3aa: CASSSLAGASTDTQYF
CDR3nt: TGCGCCAGCAGCTCCCTAGCGGGGGCTAGCACAGATACGCAGTATTTT

abundance: NA
v_gene: TRBV29-1
j_gene: TRBJ2-1
d_gene: NA
CDR3aa: CSVTGTPRRETYNEQFF
CDR3nt: TGCAGCGTAACCGGGACACCGAGAAGGGAAACCTACAATGAGCAGTTCTTC

abundance: NA
v_gene: TRBV6-4
j_gene: TRBJ2-7
d_gene: TRBD1
CDR3aa: CASSATGSSYEQYF
CDR3nt: TGTGCCAGCAGTGCGACAGGGAGCTCCTACGAGCAGTACTTC

abundance: NA
v_gene: TRBV11-1
j_gene: TRBJ1-1
d_gene: NA
CDR3aa: CASSARERGNDAFF
CDR3nt: TGTGCCAGCAGCGCCCGTGAGCGTGGGAACGATGCTTTCTTT

abundance: NA
v_gene: TRBV30
j_gene: TRBJ2-1
d_gene: TRBD2
CDR3aa: CAWNGGGVSYNEQFF
CDR3nt: TGTGCCTGGAACGGGGGGGGCGTCTCCTACAATGAGCAGTTCTTC

abundance: NA
v_gene: TRBV11-2
j_gene: TRBJ2-7
d_gene: NA
CDR3aa: CASSPLRRGLQEAYEQYF
CDR3nt: TGTGCCAGCAGCCCGCTTCGGCGGGGCCTCCAGGAGGCCTACGAGCAGTACTTC

abundance: few
v_gene: TRBV4-1
j_gene: TRBJ2-7
d_gene: NA
CDR3aa: CASSQSPGVSYEQYF
CDR3nt: TGCGCCAGCAGCCAATCCCCAGGGGTATCCTACGAGCAGTACTTC

abundance: NA
v_gene: TRBV7-8
j_gene: TRBJ2-3
d_gene: TRBD2
CDR3aa: CASTLSGGLYYYF
CDR3nt: TGTGCCAGCACCCTTAGCGGGGGGCTTTATTATTATTTT

abundance: NA
v_gene: TRBV4-1
j_gene: TRBJ1-1
d_gene: NA
CDR3aa: CASSLEDRENTEAFF
CDR3nt: TGCGCCAGCAGCCTCGAGGACAGAGAAAACACTGAAGCTTTCTTT

abundance: NA
v_gene: TRBV11-1
j_gene: TRBJ1-1
d_gene: NA
CDR3aa: CASSLETRGGTEAFF
CDR3nt: TGTGCCAGCAGCTTAGAAACCAGGGGTGGGACTGAAGCTTTCTTT

abundance: NA
v_gene: TRBV4-1
j_gene: TRBJ1-1
d_gene: NA
CDR3aa: CASSQVARAEAFF
CDR3nt: TGCGCCAGCAGCCAAGTTGCGAGGGCTGAAGCTTTCTTT

abundance: NA
v_gene: TRBV10-2
j_gene: TRBJ1-5
d_gene: NA
CDR3aa: CASSEPGSPNQPQHF
CDR3nt: TGCGCCAGCAGTGAGCCGGGGTCCCCCAATCAGCCCCAGCATTTT

abundance: few
v_gene: TRBV11-2
j_gene: TRBJ2-7
d_gene: TRBD1
CDR3aa: CASSLGQGLGEQYF
CDR3nt: TGTGCCAGCAGCTTAGGACAGGGATTGGGCGAGCAGTACTTC

abundance: NA
v_gene: TRBV5-5
j_gene: TRBJ2-3
d_gene: TRBD1
CDR3aa: CASSDGTGTDTQYF
CDR3nt: TGTGCCAGCAGCGATGGGACAGGCACAGATACGCAGTATTTT

abundance: NA
v_gene: TRBV19
j_gene: TRBJ2-3
d_gene: TRBD2
CDR3aa: CASSGKGLAGGYTDTQYF
CDR3nt: TGTGCCAGTAGTGGAAAGGGACTAGCGGGGGGATACACAGATACGCAGTATTTT

abundance: NA
v_gene: TRBV25-1
j_gene: TRBJ1-4
d_gene: NA
CDR3aa: CASSAAGTQNEKLFF
CDR3nt: TGTGCCAGCAGTGCCGCCGGGACACAAAATGAAAAACTGTTTTTT

abundance: NA
v_gene: TRBV19
j_gene: TRBJ2-7
d_gene: TRBD2
CDR3aa: CASSAGGLYEQYF
CDR3nt: TGTGCCAGTTCAGCGGGGGGGCTCTACGAGCAGTACTTC

abundance: NA
v_gene: TRBV4-1
j_gene: TRBJ1-2
d_gene: TRBD1
CDR3aa: CASSQDRGTAGYYGYTF
CDR3nt: TGCGCCAGCAGCCAAGATAGGGGGACAGCTGGCTACTATGGCTACACCTTC

abundance: NA
v_gene: TRBV2
j_gene: TRBJ2-7
d_gene: TRBD1
CDR3aa: CASRQKTGAPFYEQYF
CDR3nt: TGTGCCAGCAGGCAAAAGACAGGGGCCCCCTTTTACGAGCAGTACTTC

abundance: few
v_gene: TRBV5-1
j_gene: TRBJ1-4
d_gene: NA
CDR3aa: CASSLPEWEKLFF
CDR3nt: TGCGCCAGCAGCTTGCCGGAGTGGGAAAAACTGTTTTTT

abundance: NA
v_gene: TRBV14
j_gene: TRBJ2-1
d_gene: TRBD2
CDR3aa: CASSPTERGYNEQFF
CDR3nt: TGTGCCAGCAGCCCAACAGAGCGGGGATACAATGAGCAGTTCTTC